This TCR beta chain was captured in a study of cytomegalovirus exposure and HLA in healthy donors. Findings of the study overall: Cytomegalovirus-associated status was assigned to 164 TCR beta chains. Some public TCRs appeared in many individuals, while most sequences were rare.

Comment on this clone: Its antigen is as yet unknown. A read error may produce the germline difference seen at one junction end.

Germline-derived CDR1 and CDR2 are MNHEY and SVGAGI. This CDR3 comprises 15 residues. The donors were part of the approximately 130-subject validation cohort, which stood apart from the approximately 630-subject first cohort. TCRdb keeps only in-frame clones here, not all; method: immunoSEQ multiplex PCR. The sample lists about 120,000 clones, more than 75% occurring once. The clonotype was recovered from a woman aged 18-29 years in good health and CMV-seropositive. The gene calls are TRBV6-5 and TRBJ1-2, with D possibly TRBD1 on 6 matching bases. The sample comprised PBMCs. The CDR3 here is CASSYSTPAGALSTF. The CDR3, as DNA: TGTGCCAGCAGTTACTCGACTCCCGCAGGGGCCCTCTCCACTTTC.